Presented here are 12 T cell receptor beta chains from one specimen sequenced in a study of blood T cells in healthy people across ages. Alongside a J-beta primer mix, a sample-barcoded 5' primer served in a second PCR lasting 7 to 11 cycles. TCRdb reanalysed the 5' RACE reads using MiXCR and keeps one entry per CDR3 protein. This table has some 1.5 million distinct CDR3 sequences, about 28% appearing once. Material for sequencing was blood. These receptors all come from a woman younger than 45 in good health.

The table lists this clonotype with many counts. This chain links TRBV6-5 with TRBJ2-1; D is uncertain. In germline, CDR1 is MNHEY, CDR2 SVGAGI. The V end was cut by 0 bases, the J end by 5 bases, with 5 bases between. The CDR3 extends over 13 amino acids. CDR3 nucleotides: TGTGCCAGCAGTTACTCCCCTAACAATGAGCAGTTCTTC. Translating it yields CASSYSPNNEQFF.

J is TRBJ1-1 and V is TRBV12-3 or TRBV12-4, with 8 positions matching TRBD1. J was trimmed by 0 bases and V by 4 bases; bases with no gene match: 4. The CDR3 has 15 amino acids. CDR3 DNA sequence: TGTGCCAGCAGTTCCCGGGGACAGGTGAACACTGAAGCTTTCTTT. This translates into CASSSRGQVNTEAFF.

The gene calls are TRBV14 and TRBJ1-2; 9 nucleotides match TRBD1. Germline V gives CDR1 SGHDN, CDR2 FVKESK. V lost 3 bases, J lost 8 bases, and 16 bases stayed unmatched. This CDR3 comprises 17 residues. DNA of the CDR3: TGTGCCAGCAGCCATTCGACAGGGGGGGTAAAAGTAGACGGCTACACCTTC. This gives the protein CASSHSTGGVKVDGYTF.

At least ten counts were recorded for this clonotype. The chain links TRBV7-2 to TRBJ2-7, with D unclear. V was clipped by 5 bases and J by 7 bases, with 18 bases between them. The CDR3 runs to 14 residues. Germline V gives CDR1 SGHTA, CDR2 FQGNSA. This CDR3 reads CASSRATASGEQYF. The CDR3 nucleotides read TGTGCCAGCAGCCGTGCGACTGCTAGTGGGGAGCAGTACTTC.

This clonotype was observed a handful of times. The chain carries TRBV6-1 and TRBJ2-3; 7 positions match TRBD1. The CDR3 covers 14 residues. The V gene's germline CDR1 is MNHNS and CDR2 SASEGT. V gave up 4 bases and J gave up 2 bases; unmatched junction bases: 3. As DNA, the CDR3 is TGTGCCAGCAGTGTCGGACAGGACACAGATACGCAGTATTTT. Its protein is CASSVGQDTDTQYF.

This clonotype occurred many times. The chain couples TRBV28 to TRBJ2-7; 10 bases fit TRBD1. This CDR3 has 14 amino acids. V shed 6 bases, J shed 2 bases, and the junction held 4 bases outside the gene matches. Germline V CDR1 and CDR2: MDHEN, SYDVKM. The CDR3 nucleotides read TGTGCCAGCAGGACCGGGACAGGGGCCTACGAGCAGTACTTC. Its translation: CASRTGTGAYEQYF.

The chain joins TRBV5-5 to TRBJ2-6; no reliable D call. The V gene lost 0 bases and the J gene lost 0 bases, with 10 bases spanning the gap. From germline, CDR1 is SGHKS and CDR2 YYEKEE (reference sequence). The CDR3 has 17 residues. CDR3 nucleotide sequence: TGTGCCAGCAGCTTGGGAGTAGCATTCTCTGGGGCCAACGTCCTGACTTTC. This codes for CASSLGVAFSGANVLTF.

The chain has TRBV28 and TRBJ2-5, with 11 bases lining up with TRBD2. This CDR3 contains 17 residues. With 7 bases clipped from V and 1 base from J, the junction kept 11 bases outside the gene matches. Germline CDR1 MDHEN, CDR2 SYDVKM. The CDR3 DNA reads TGTGCCAGCAACCCAGAGACTAGCGGGGCAACCCAAGAGACCCAGTACTTC. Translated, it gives CASNPETSGATQETQYF.

In nucleotides, the CDR3 is TGCGCCAGCAGCAGGGCGGGGACAGGTGACTACAATGAGCAGTTCTTC. Amino acids: CASSRAGTGDYNEQFF. V gene TRBV5-1 combines with J gene TRBJ2-1; 8 bases are shared with TRBD1. V was clipped by 4 bases and J by 3 bases; unmatched bases: 9. Germline V gene data show CDR1 as SGHRS and CDR2 as YFSETQ. CDR3 size: 16 residues.

The CDR3 DNA sequence: TGTGCCAGCTCAGGTGCCGGGACTAGCGGGATGTACGAGCAGTACTTC. Translated, it gives CASSGAGTSGMYEQYF. The chain is built from TRBV18 and TRBJ2-7, with 13 bases lining up with TRBD2. Per germline, CDR1 KGHSH and CDR2 LQKENI. V lost 5 bases, J lost 4 bases, and 8 bases stayed unmatched. The CDR3 is 16 amino acids.

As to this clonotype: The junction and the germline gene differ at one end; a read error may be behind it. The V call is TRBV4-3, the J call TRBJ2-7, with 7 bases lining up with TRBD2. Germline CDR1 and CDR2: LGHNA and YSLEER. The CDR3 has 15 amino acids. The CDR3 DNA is TGCGTCAGCAGCCCAAGCGGGATCTCCTCCTACGAGCAGTACTTC. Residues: CVSSPSGISSYEQYF.

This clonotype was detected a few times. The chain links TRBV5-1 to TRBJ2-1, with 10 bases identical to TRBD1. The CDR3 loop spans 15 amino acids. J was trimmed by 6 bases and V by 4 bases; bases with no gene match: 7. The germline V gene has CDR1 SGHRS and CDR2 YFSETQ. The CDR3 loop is CASSPDGTGVNEQFF. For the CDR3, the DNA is TGCGCCAGCAGCCCGGACGGGACAGGGGTCAATGAGCAGTTCTTC.